This paragraph reports one T cell receptor beta chain. Its matching antigen is unknown. These data are taken from a study of T cell responses to AZD1222 COVID-19 vaccine. Study results and caveats: Donors were largely white British and mainly female; clonal diversity was possibly underestimated. Among those given AZD1222, only 6 or 7 were seropositive at baseline. Reportedly, nearly half of unique spike TCRs recognized epitopes outside B.1.351/B.1.1.7 mutations. Dominant CD4 TCR responses targeted spike regions 160-218 and 743-854.

The data were produced by immunoSEQ multiplex PCR, yet TCRdb's version contains in-frame clones alone and is incomplete. The sample includes about 120,000 clones, over 85% of them seen just once. The sequenced sample was peripheral blood, obtained on day 0 of AZD1222 vaccination. This sequence originates from an adult in good health.

The CDR3 region has the DNA TGTGCCAGCAGCCAAGGGGGAACAGGGGCGTACTATGGCTACACCTTC. It is translated as CASSQGGTGAYYGYTF. V gene TRBV3-1 (or the pseudogene TRBV3-2) combines with J gene TRBJ1-2, with 7 nucleotides matching TRBD1. The CDR3 is 16 residues long. V trimming: 1 base; J trimming: 3 bases; junction bases outside the gene matches: 8. Looked up from germline, CDR1 is LGHDT and CDR2 is YNNKEL (reference sequence).